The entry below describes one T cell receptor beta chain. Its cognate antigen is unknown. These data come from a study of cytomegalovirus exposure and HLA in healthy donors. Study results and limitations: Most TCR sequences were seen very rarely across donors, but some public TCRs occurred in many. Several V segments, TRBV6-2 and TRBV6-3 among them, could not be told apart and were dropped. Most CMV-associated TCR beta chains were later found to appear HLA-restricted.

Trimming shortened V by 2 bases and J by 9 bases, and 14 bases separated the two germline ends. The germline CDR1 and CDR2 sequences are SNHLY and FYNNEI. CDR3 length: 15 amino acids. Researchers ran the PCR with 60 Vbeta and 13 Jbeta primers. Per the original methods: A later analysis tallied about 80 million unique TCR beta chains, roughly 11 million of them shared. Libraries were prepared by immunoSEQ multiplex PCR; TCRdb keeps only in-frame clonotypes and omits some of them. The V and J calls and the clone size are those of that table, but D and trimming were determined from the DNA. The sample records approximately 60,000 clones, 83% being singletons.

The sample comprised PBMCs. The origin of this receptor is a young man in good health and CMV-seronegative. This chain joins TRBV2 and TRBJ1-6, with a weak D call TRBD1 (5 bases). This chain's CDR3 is CASSESPGNGSPLHF. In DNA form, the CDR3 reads TGTGCCAGCAGTGAAAGTCCAGGGAACGGTTCACCCCTCCACTTT.